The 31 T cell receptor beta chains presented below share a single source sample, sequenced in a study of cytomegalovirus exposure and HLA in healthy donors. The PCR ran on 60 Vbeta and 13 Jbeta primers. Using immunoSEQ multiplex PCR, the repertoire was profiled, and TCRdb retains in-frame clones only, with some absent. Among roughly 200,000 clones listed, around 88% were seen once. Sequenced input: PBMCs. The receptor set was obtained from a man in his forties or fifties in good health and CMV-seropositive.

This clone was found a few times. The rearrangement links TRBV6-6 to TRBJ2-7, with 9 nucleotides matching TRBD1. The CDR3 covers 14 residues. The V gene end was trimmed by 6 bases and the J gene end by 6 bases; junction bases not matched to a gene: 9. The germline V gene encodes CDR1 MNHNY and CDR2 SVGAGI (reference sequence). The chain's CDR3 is CASRLTGGASEQYF. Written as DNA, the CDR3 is TGTGCCAGCAGGCTAACAGGGGGCGCGTCCGAGCAGTACTTC.

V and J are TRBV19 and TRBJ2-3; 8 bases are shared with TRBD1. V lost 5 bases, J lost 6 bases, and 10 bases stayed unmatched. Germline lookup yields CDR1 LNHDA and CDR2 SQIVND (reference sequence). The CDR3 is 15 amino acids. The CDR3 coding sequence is TGTGCCAGTAGTTCTTTCGGACAGGGCCTTGATACGCAGTATTTT. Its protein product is CASSSFGQGLDTQYF.

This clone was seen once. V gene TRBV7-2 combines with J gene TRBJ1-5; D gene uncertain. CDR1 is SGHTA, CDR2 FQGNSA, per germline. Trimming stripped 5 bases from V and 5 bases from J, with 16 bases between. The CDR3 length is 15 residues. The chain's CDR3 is CASSPNPTADQPQHF. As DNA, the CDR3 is TGTGCCAGCAGCCCGAACCCCACAGCCGATCAGCCCCAGCATTTT.

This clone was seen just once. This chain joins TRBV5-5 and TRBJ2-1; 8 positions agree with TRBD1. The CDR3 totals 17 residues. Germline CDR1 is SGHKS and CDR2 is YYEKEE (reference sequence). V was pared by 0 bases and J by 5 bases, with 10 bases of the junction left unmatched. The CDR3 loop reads CASSLVAAGGAHNEQFF. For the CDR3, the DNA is TGTGCCAGCAGCTTGGTGGCCGCAGGGGGCGCCCACAATGAGCAGTTCTTC.

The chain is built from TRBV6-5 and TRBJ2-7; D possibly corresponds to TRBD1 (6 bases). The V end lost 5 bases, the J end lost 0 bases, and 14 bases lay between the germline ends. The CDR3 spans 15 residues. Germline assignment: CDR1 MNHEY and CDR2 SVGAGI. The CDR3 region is CASSPTDSYSYEQYF. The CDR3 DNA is TGTGCCAGCAGTCCGACGGACAGCTACTCCTACGAGCAGTACTTC.

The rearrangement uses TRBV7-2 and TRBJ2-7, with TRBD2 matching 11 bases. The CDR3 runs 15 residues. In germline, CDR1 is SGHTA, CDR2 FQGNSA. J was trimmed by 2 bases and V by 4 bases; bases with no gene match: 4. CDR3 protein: CASSSLAGGPYEQYF. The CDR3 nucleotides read TGTGCCAGCAGCTCTTTAGCGGGAGGGCCCTACGAGCAGTACTTC.

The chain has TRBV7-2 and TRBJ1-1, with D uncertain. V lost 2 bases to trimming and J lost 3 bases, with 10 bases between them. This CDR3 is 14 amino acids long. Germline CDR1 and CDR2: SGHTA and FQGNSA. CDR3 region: CASSLSGAYTEAFF. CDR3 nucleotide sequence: TGTGCCAGCAGCTTAAGTGGAGCCTACACTGAAGCTTTCTTT.

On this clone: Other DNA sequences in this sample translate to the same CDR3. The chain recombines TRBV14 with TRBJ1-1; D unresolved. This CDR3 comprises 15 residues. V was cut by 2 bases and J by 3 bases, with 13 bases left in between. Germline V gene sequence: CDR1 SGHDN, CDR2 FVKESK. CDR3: CASSQINSLHTEAFF. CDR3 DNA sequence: TGTGCCAGCAGCCAAATAAACAGCCTTCACACTGAAGCTTTCTTT.

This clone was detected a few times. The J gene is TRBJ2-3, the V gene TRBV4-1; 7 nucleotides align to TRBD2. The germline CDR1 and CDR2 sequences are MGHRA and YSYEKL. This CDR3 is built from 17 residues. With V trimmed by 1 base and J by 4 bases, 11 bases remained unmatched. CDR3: CASSQGQTSPGSDTQYF. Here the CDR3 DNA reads TGCGCCAGCAGCCAAGGCCAGACTAGCCCCGGGTCAGATACGCAGTATTTT.

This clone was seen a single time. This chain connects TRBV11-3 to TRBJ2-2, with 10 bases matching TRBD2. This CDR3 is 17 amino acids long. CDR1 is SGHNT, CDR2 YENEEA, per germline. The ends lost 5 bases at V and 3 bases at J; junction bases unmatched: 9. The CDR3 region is CASSPQPGLAHTGELFF. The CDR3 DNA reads TGTGCCAGCAGCCCCCAACCGGGACTAGCGCACACCGGGGAGCTGTTTTTT.

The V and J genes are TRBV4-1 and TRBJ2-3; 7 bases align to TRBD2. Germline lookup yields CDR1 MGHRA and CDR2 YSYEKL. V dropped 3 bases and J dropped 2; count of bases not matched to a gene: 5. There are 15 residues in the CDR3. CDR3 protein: CASSQRLADTDTQYF. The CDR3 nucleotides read TGCGCCAGCAGCCAGAGGCTAGCGGACACAGATACGCAGTATTTT.

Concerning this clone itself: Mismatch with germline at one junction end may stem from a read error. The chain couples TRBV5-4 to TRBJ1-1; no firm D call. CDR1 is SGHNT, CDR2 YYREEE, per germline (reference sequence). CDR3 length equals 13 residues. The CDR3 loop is CASSQNMNTEAFF. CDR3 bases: TGCGCCAGCAGCCAGAACATGAACACTGAAGCTTTCTTT.

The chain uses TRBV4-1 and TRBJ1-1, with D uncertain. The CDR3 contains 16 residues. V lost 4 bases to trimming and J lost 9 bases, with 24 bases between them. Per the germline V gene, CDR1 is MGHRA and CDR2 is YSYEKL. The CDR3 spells CASSPQVNRQDSQAFF. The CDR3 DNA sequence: TGCGCCAGCAGCCCTCAAGTGAATAGACAAGATAGTCAAGCTTTCTTT.

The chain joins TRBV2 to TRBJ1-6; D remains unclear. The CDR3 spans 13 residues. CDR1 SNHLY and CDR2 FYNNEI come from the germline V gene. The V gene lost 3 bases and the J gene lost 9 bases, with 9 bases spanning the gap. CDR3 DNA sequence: TGTGCCAGCAGTGACCAGGAGGTTTCACCCCTCCACTTT. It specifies CASSDQEVSPLHF.

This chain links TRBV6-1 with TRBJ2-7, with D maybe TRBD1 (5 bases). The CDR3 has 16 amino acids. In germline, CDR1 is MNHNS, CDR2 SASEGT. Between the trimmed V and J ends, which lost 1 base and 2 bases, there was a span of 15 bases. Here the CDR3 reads CASSEGVPGNTYEQYF. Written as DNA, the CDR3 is TGTGCCAGCAGTGAAGGTGTCCCAGGGAACACCTACGAGCAGTACTTC.

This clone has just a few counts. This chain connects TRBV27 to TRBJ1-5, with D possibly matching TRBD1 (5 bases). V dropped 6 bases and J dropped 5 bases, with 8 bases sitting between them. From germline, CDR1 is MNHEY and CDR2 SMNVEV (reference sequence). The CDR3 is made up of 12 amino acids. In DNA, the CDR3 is TGTGCCAGCAGCTTCAGGGATCAGCCCCAGCATTTT. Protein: CASSFRDQPQHF.

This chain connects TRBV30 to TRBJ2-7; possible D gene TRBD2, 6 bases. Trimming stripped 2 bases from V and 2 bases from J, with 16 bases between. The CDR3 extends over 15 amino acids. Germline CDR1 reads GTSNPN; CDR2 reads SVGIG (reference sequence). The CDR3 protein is CAWSSPRDSTYEQYF. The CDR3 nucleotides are TGTGCCTGGAGTTCCCCCCGGGACTCAACCTACGAGCAGTACTTC.

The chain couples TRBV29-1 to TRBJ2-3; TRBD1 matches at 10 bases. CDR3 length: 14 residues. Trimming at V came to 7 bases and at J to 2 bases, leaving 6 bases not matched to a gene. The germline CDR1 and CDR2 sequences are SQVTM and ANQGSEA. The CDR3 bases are TGCAGCGGACGGGACAGGGGCTACACAGATACGCAGTATTTT. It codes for CSGRDRGYTDTQYF.

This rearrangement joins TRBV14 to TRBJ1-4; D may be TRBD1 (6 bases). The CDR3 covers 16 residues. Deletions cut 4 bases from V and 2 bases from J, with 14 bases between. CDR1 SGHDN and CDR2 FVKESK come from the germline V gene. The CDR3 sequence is CASSPRQVTTNEKLFF. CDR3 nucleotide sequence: TGTGCCAGCAGCCCCCGACAGGTTACGACTAATGAAAAACTGTTTTTT.

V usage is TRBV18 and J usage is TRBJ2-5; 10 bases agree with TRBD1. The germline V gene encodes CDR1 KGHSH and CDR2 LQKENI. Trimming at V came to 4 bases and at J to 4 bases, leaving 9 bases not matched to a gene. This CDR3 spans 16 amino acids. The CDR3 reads CASSQRTGGVPETQYF. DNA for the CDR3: TGTGCCAGCTCACAACGGACAGGGGGGGTCCCAGAGACCCAGTACTTC.

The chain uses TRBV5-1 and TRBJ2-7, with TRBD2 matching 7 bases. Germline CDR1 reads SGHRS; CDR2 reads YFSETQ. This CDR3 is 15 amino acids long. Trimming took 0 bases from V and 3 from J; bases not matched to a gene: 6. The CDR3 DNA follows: TGCGCCAGCAGCTTGGCCTTCGGCGGGAGCTACGAGCAGTACTTC. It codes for CASSLAFGGSYEQYF.

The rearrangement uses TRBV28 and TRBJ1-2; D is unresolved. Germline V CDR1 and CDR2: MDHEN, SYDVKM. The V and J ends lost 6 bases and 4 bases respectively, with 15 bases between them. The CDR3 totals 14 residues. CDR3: CASSTQKFGYGYTF. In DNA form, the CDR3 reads TGTGCCAGCAGCACACAGAAATTCGGCTATGGCTACACCTTC.

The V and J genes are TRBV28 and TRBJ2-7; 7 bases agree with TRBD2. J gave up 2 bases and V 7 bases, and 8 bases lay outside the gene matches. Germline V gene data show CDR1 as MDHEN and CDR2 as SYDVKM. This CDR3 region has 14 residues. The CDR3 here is CASTSRGGTYEQYF. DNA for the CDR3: TGTGCCAGCACCTCCCGCGGGGGAACCTACGAGCAGTACTTC.

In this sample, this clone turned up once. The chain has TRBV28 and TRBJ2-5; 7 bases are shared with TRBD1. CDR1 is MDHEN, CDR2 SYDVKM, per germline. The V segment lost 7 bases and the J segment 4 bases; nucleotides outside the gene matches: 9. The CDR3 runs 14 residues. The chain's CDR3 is CASTDRVPRETQYF. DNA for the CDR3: TGTGCCAGCACCGACAGGGTACCCCGAGAGACCCAGTACTTC.

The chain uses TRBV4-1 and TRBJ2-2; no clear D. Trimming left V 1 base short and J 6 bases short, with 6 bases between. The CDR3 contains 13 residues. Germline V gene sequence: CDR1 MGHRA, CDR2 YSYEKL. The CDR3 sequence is CASSQVSAGELFF. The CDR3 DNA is TGCGCCAGCAGCCAAGTCTCAGCCGGGGAGCTGTTTTTT.

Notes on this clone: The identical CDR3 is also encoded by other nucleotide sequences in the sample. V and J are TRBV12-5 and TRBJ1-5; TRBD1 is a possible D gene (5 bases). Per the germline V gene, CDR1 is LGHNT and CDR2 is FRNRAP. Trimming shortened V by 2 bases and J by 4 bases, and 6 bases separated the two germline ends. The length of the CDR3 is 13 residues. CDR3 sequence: CASGLSGNQPQHF. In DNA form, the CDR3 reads TGTGCTAGTGGTTTGTCAGGGAATCAGCCCCAGCATTTT.

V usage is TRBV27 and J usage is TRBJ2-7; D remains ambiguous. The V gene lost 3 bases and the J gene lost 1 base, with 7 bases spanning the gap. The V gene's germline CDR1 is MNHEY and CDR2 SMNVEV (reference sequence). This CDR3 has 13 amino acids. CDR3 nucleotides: TGTGCCAGCAGTTTTCGCGTATCCTACGAGCAGTACTTC. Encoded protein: CASSFRVSYEQYF.

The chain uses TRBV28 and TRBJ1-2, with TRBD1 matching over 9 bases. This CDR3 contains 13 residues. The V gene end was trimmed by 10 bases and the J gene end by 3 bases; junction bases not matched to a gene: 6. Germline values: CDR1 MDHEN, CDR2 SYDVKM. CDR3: CATGTGIDYGYTF. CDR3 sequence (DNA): TGTGCCACCGGGACAGGGATAGACTATGGCTACACCTTC.

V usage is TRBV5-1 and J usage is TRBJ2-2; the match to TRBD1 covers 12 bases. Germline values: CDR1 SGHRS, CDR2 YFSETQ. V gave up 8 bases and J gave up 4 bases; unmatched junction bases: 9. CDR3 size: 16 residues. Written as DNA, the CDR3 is TGCGCCAGTAGAAAGGGACAGGGGGCTTTCACCGGGGAGCTGTTTTTT. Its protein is CASRKGQGAFTGELFF.

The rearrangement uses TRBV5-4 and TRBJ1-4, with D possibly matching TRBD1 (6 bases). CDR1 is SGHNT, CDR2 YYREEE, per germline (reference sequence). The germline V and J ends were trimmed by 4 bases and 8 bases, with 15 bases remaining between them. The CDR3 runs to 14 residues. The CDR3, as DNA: TGTGCCAGCAGCCAACCAGGGCAGGGGGAAAAACTGTTTTTT. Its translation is CASSQPGQGEKLFF.

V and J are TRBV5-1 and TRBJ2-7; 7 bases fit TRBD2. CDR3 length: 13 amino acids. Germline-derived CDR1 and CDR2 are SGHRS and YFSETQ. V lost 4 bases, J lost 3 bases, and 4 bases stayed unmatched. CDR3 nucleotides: TGCGCCAGCAGCCGAGGGACTAACTACGAGCAGTACTTC. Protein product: CASSRGTNYEQYF.